The 11 T cell receptor beta chains below come from one sample, sequenced in a study of blood T cells in healthy people across ages. Combining a sample-barcoded 5' primer with a J-beta primer mix, a second PCR ran for 7 to 11 cycles. TCRdb fed the 5' RACE reads into MiXCR, producing one record per CDR3 protein. This table has around 820,000 distinct CDR3 sequences, around 25% appearing once. These data also featured in a second study, about T cells of mothers and their children.

Sequences were obtained from blood. These TCRs come from a boy aged 5-17 years in good health.

The chain is built from TRBV7-2 and TRBJ2-4; D is possibly TRBD1 (6 bases). Trimming removed 0 bases from V and 5 bases from J, with 23 bases in between. The CDR3 covers 19 residues. Per the germline V gene, CDR1 is SGHTA and CDR2 is FQGNSA. CDR3 DNA: TGTGCCAGCAGCTTAGCGGGGGCAGAAGGACCAGGGCCCGAAAACATTCAGTACTTC. Translated, it gives CASSLAGAEGPGPENIQYF.

This sequence joins TRBV3-1 and TRBJ2-5, with TRBD1 as a possible D gene (7 bases). The V gene's germline CDR1 is LGHDT and CDR2 YNNKEL (reference sequence). Trimming stripped 0 bases from V and 2 bases from J, with 16 bases between. This CDR3 region has 17 residues. The CDR3 loop reads CASSQERGDSSQETQYF. The CDR3 bases are TGTGCCAGCAGCCAAGAGCGCGGGGACAGCAGTCAAGAGACCCAGTACTTC.

The chain joins TRBV24-1 to TRBJ2-2; D is undetermined. The V gene lost 3 bases and the J gene lost 4 bases, with 8 bases spanning the gap. CDR3 size: 14 residues. CDR1 KGHDR and CDR2 SFDVKD come from the germline V gene. For the CDR3, the DNA is TGTGCCACCAGTGATCCCACGGCCACCGGGGAGCTGTTTTTT. Translating it yields CATSDPTATGELFF.

J is TRBJ2-5 and V is TRBV2; a weak D match, TRBD2 (6 bases). The closer fit of TRBJ2-7 to the DNA end suggests the J call may be wrong. This CDR3 is 15 amino acids long. Germline V gives CDR1 SNHLY, CDR2 FYNNEI. The CDR3 here is CASSGIAESSYEQYF. DNA for the CDR3: TGTGCCAGCAGTGGCATAGCGGAGAGCTCCTACGAGCAGTACTTC.

This clonotype was detected a few times. The chain recombines TRBV4-2 with TRBJ1-1; D is unclear. Germline V CDR1 and CDR2: LGHNA, YNFKEQ. V shed 0 bases and J shed 3 bases, with 8 bases lying between them. This CDR3 is 14 amino acids long. The CDR3 sequence is CASSQERQDTEAFF. The DNA of the CDR3 is TGTGCCAGCAGCCAAGAGCGACAAGACACTGAAGCTTTCTTT.

This clonotype was counted only a few times. The chain is built from TRBV28 and TRBJ1-5; D might be TRBD1 (5 bases). The germline CDR1 and CDR2 sequences are MDHEN and SYDVKM. V was cut by 5 bases and J by 3 bases, with 11 bases left in between. The CDR3 is 14 amino acids. The CDR3 reads CASSPQGYNQPQHF. The CDR3 region has the DNA TGTGCCAGCAGTCCCCAGGGATACAATCAGCCCCAGCATTTT.

The chain has TRBV4-1 and TRBJ1-2; perhaps TRBD1 as D (5 bases). CDR1 and CDR2 from the germline V gene are MGHRA and YSYEKL. V was trimmed by 2 bases and J by 4 bases, leaving 23 bases between them. CDR3 length equals 18 residues. The CDR3 protein is CASSQFIPAGSLAYGYTF. The DNA of the CDR3 is TGCGCCAGCAGCCAATTCATCCCGGCAGGGTCGTTAGCCTATGGCTACACCTTC.

This sequence joins TRBV29-1 and TRBJ1-1; a possible D gene is TRBD1 (5 bases). The germline V gene has CDR1 SQVTM and CDR2 ANQGSEA. The CDR3 is made up of 10 amino acids. Between the trimmed V and J ends, which lost 4 bases and 7 bases, there was a span of 7 bases. The CDR3, as DNA: TGCAGCGTTGCAGACAGTGAAGCTTTCTTT. Its translation: CSVADSEAFF.

The chain couples TRBV12-3 or TRBV12-4 to TRBJ2-6, with a possible D match to TRBD1 (7 bases). The CDR3 has 17 amino acids. V lost 5 bases to trimming and J lost 1 base, with 15 bases between them. The chain's CDR3 is CASSPQTGRSGANVLTF. The CDR3 DNA reads as TGTGCCAGCAGTCCTCAGACAGGGAGGTCTGGGGCCAACGTCCTGACTTTC.

This clonotype turned up a few times. This chain joins TRBV14 and TRBJ2-1; 7 bases are shared with TRBD2. The germline V gene encodes CDR1 SGHDN and CDR2 FVKESK. The CDR3 consists of 15 residues. V was pared by 4 bases and J by 9 bases, with 12 bases of the junction left unmatched. The CDR3 nucleotides are TGTGCCAGCAGCCGGACCGGGAGGTTGAGTGGTGAGCAGTTCTTC. Translating gives CASSRTGRLSGEQFF.

J is TRBJ2-7 and V is TRBV28; possible D gene TRBD1, 6 bases. V lost 3 bases and J 9 bases, leaving 15 bases between the germline ends. CDR1 is MDHEN and CDR2 is SYDVKM in the germline V gene. This CDR3 spans 13 amino acids. CDR3 sequence reads: CASSLAGDKGQYF. The CDR3 DNA follows: TGTGCCAGCAGTTTGGCAGGGGATAAGGGGCAGTACTTC.